This section outlines one TCR beta chain sequence together with its context. A multiplex PCR was run with 60 Vbeta primers and 13 Jbeta primers. Generated by immunoSEQ multiplex PCR, the TCRdb table keeps only in-frame clones and is missing some. The sample yields more than 85,000 clones, about four fifths seen once. The CDR3 has 16 amino acids. The germline V gene has CDR1 SNHLY and CDR2 FYNNEI. With V trimmed by 3 bases and J by 1 base, 6 bases remained unmatched. These data belong to a study of cytomegalovirus exposure and HLA in healthy donors. This sequence joins TRBV2 and TRBJ2-7; 10 bases match TRBD2. The sequence derives from a male donor in good health and CMV-seropositive. The specimen sequenced was PBMCs. The CDR3 spells CASSEGGTSVSYEQYF. In nucleotides, the CDR3 is TGTGCCAGCAGTGAGGGAGGGACTAGCGTTTCCTACGAGCAGTACTTC.